These 32 T cell receptor beta chains share one sample of origin, sequenced in a study of blood T cell repertoires in COVID-19. The assay was immunoSEQ multiplex PCR, and TCRdb's table has in-frame clones only and misses some. The profile shows around 350,000 clones, around 87% of them singletons. The sample comprised peripheral blood. These receptor sequences come from a human donor in a cohort sampled during active COVID-19.

The V and J genes are TRBV5-1 and TRBJ1-2; 7 bases fit TRBD1. Germline CDR1 SGHRS, CDR2 YFSETQ. J lost 5 bases, V lost 0 bases, and 7 bases had no gene match. The CDR3 is 15 residues long. DNA for the CDR3: TGCGCCAGCAGCTTGGAAAGGGGGCAGGGGTATGGCTACACCTTC. Encoded protein: CASSLERGQGYGYTF.

The genes are TRBV3-1 (or the pseudogene TRBV3-2) and TRBJ1-1; D may be TRBD1 (6 bases). The germline V and J ends were trimmed by 0 bases and 7 bases, with 12 bases remaining between them. Germline values: CDR1 LGHDT, CDR2 YNNKEL (reference sequence). CDR3 length: 14 residues. The CDR3 region has the DNA TGTGCCAGCAGCCAAGATCCAGGGGCGAGTGAAGCTTTCTTT. The encoded protein is CASSQDPGASEAFF.

The gene calls are TRBV6-5 and TRBJ1-1; no clear D gene. V shed 5 bases and J shed 5 bases, with 3 bases lying between them. There are 10 residues in the CDR3. CDR1 and CDR2 (germline): MNHEY, SVGAGI. For the CDR3, the DNA is TGTGCCAGCAGTCTTACTGAAGCTTTCTTT. Amino acids: CASSLTEAFF.

The chain is built from TRBV4-2 and TRBJ2-5, with unresolved D. The V gene's germline CDR1 is LGHNA and CDR2 YNFKEQ. Trimming shortened V by 0 bases and J by 5 bases, and 10 bases separated the two germline ends. This CDR3 is 14 amino acids long. CDR3 protein: CASSQDHEFETQYF. For the CDR3, the DNA is TGTGCCAGCAGCCAAGATCACGAGTTCGAGACCCAGTACTTC.

The rearrangement joins TRBV7-2 to TRBJ2-5; 7 nucleotides agree with TRBD2. This CDR3 region has 14 residues. The V and J ends lost 1 base and 5 bases, in that order; junction bases with no gene match: 4. The V gene's germline CDR1 is SGHTA and CDR2 FQGNSA. This CDR3 is CASSLGPGGETQYF. The CDR3, as DNA: TGTGCCAGCAGCTTAGGTCCGGGGGGTGAGACCCAGTACTTC.

The CDR3 sequence is CATSDLTTSGNNEQFF. The CDR3 bases are TGTGCCACCAGTGATTTGACCACTAGCGGAAACAATGAGCAGTTCTTC. V gene TRBV24-1 combines with J gene TRBJ2-1; 8 positions agree with TRBD2. This CDR3 contains 16 residues. V dropped 0 bases and J dropped 5; count of bases not matched to a gene: 5. Looked up from germline, CDR1 is KGHDR and CDR2 is SFDVKD.

This chain connects TRBV2 to TRBJ1-2, with D possibly matching TRBD1 (5 bases). The CDR3 runs to 17 residues. The germline gives CDR1 SNHLY, CDR2 FYNNEI. The germline V and J ends were trimmed by 8 bases and 7 bases, with 29 bases remaining between them. For the CDR3, the DNA is TGTGCCAGCTTGGTGGGGATCGGGGGTCCAGGCCGGGGTGGCTACACCTTC. Translated: CASLVGIGGPGRGGYTF. The full variable domain, in which reference TRBV2 and TRBJ1-2 provide the parts outside the CDR3, is EPEVTQTPSHQVTQMGQEVILRCVPISNHLYFYWYRQILGQKVEFLVSFYNNEISEKSEIFDDQFSVERPDGSNFTLKIRSTKLEDSAMYFCASLVGIGGPGRGGYTFGSGTRLTVV.

V usage is TRBV4-1 and J usage is TRBJ2-3; 7 nucleotides line up with TRBD2. J was trimmed by 2 bases and V by 4 bases; bases with no gene match: 9. The CDR3 contains 16 residues. CDR1 is MGHRA, CDR2 YSYEKL, per germline. The CDR3 nucleotides read TGCGCCAGCAGCCGAGGGAGGGACGCCTACACAGATACGCAGTATTTT. It translates to CASSRGRDAYTDTQYF.

The chain uses TRBV18 and TRBJ2-7; 12 bases fit TRBD1. The germline gives CDR1 KGHSH, CDR2 LQKENI. CDR3 length: 15 amino acids. With V trimmed by 2 bases and J by 7 bases, 6 bases remained unmatched. The CDR3 reads CASSPEWDRGQEQYF. The CDR3 DNA follows: TGTGCCAGCTCACCAGAGTGGGACAGGGGGCAAGAGCAGTACTTC.

The chain joins TRBV20-1 to TRBJ1-1; 8 positions match TRBD1. CDR1 is DFQATT, CDR2 SNEGSKA, per germline (reference sequence). The CDR3 length is 11 residues. V lost 5 bases, J lost 10 bases, and 6 bases stayed unmatched. DNA for the CDR3: TGCAGTGCTTCCCGGACAGGGCGAGCTTTCTTT. This translates into CSASRTGRAFF.

The gene calls are TRBV29-1 and TRBJ2-1, with D tentatively TRBD2 (6 bases). CDR1 SQVTM and CDR2 ANQGSEA come from the germline V gene. V lost 4 bases to trimming and J lost 11 bases, with 12 bases between them. This CDR3 contains 11 residues. CDR3 in amino acids: CSVGVAGKQFF. In nucleotides, the CDR3 is TGCAGCGTTGGGGTGGCGGGGAAGCAGTTCTTC.

The V call is TRBV6-2 or TRBV6-3, the J call TRBJ2-1; 14 bases match TRBD2. The CDR3 is made up of 17 amino acids. The germline gives CDR1 MNHEY, CDR2 SVGEGT. Germline trimming cut 2 bases from V and 0 bases from J; bases unmatched to any gene: 0. The DNA for the CDR3 is TGTGCCAGCAGTTACGGGACTAGCGGGGGCTCCTACAATGAGCAGTTCTTC. It is translated as CASSYGTSGGSYNEQFF.

The V call is TRBV15, the J call TRBJ1-6, with D possibly being TRBD1 (6 bases). CDR1 is LNHNV, CDR2 YYDKDF, per germline (reference sequence). This CDR3 comprises 16 residues. Trimming removed 8 bases at V and 8 bases at J, with 22 bases between. CDR3 DNA sequence: TGTGCCACCCAAGTGGGGGGGCGGGGGTCCTATTCACCCCTCCACTTT. This codes for CATQVGGRGSYSPLHF.

For the CDR3, the DNA is TGTGCCAGCTGGCCTTTACAGGGGGCATCCTACGAGCAGTACTTC. Its translation: CASWPLQGASYEQYF. This chain uses TRBV2 with TRBJ2-7; 9 positions agree with TRBD1. There are 15 residues in the CDR3. J lost 1 base, V lost 8 bases, and 9 bases had no gene match. Germline V gene sequence: CDR1 SNHLY, CDR2 FYNNEI.

This clone has a count of ten or more. The chain joins TRBV15 to TRBJ2-2; perhaps TRBD2 as D (6 bases). CDR3 length equals 16 residues. Looked up from germline, CDR1 is LNHNV and CDR2 is YYDKDF (reference sequence). V was clipped by 2 bases and J by 5 bases, with 15 bases between them. CDR3 sequence (DNA): TGTGCCACCAGCAGATCAAGCCCAGGGAGGACCGGGGAGCTGTTTTTT. Translating it yields CATSRSSPGRTGELFF.

The CDR3 DNA is TGTGCCAGCAGCTACAGTTTTGATAATTCACCCCTCCACTTT. Amino acids: CASSYSFDNSPLHF. The chain recombines TRBV5-6 with TRBJ1-6; the D is unclear. This CDR3 spans 14 amino acids. Per germline, CDR1 SGHDT and CDR2 YYEEEE. The V end was cut by 3 bases, the J end by 5 bases, with 9 bases between.

At least ten counts were recorded for this clone. The gene calls are TRBV15 and TRBJ2-2; D remains ambiguous. The CDR3 has 18 residues. The V gene's germline CDR1 is LNHNV and CDR2 YYDKDF (reference sequence). With 2 bases removed from V and 7 bases from J, the gap between germline ends came to 23 bases. CDR3 nucleotides: TGTGCCACCAGCAGACAGCTTACGGAAGGTGGTCCGGGCGGGGAGCTGTTTTTT. It is translated as CATSRQLTEGGPGGELFF.

The rearrangement joins TRBV27 to TRBJ2-3; 11 bases fit TRBD2. Germline-derived CDR1 and CDR2 are MNHEY and SMNVEV (reference sequence). This CDR3 comprises 16 residues. The V segment lost 2 bases and the J segment 2 bases; nucleotides outside the gene matches: 3. The CDR3 region has the DNA TGTGCCAGCAGTTTAAGACTAGCGGGATCCACAGATACGCAGTATTTT. Its translation: CASSLRLAGSTDTQYF.

The CDR3 protein is CASSQEWASYEQYF. CDR3 coding DNA: TGTGCCAGCAGCCAAGAGTGGGCCTCCTACGAGCAGTACTTC. The V and J genes are TRBV14 and TRBJ2-7, with D uncertain. Germline-derived CDR1 and CDR2 are SGHDN and FVKESK. V lost 0 bases to trimming and J lost 0 bases, with 6 bases between them. CDR3 length: 14 amino acids.

The chain combines TRBV12-2 with TRBJ2-1; whether TRBD2, the table's D call, matches the DNA was not checked. TRBV12-2 is classified as a pseudogene. CDR3 length equals 15 residues. The CDR3, as DNA: TGTGCAAGTCCCCTACGGGGGGGCCGAGCGCCTGAGCAGTTCTTC. It specifies CASPLRGGRAPEQFF.

This clone has a single count. The chain has TRBV9 and TRBJ2-1, with D maybe TRBD2 (6 bases). Germline V gene lookup returns CDR1 SGDLS and CDR2 YYNGEE. CDR3 length equals 14 residues. V was shortened by 2 bases and J by 3 bases, with 9 bases between the two germline ends. The CDR3, as DNA: TGTGCCAGCAGCGTTAGCGGATTCTACAATGAGCAGTTCTTC. Amino acids: CASSVSGFYNEQFF.

This clone was counted a few times. The chain uses TRBV4-2 and TRBJ2-1; 7 bases are a match to TRBD2. CDR1 is LGHNA, CDR2 YNFKEQ, per germline. Trimming cost V 1 base and J 2 bases; bases outside gene matches: 11. CDR3 length: 18 amino acids. This CDR3 reads CASSQVILAGEPYNEQFF. The DNA for the CDR3 is TGTGCCAGCAGCCAAGTGATCTTGGCGGGAGAACCCTACAATGAGCAGTTCTTC.

The chain couples TRBV19 to TRBJ1-5, with 9 bases identical to TRBD1. The V segment lost 5 bases and the J segment 5 bases; nucleotides outside the gene matches: 1. CDR1 and CDR2 from the germline V gene are LNHDA and SQIVND (reference sequence). The length of the CDR3 is 13 residues. For the CDR3, the DNA is TGTGCCAGTAGTGGGGACAGGGATCAGCCCCAGCATTTT. It yields the protein CASSGDRDQPQHF.

J is TRBJ2-7 and V is TRBV30; possibly TRBD2 for D (6 bases). CDR3 size: 12 residues. Germline CDR1 GTSNPN, CDR2 SVGIG (reference sequence). V lost 4 bases, J lost 2 bases, and 9 bases lay in between. The CDR3 here is CAWTGTPYEQYF. CDR3 nucleotides: TGTGCCTGGACAGGGACTCCCTACGAGCAGTACTTC. Supplemented by reference TRBV30 and TRBJ2-7, the full variable domain reads SQTIHQWPATLVQPVGSPLSLECTVEGTSNPNLYWYRQAAGRGLQLLFYSVGIGQISSEVPQNLSASRPQDRQFILSSKKLLLSDSGFYLCAWTGTPYEQYFGPGTRLTVT.

V gene TRBV5-6 combines with J gene TRBJ2-3, with D unresolved. The CDR3 is made up of 13 amino acids. Germline values: CDR1 SGHDT, CDR2 YYEEEE. V dropped 5 bases and J dropped 1 base, with 8 bases sitting between them. DNA for the CDR3: TGTGCCAGCAGATTCTTCGGCACAGATACGCAGTATTTT. It translates to CASRFFGTDTQYF.

The genes are TRBV2 and TRBJ2-7; possible D gene TRBD1, 5 bases. The CDR3 runs to 14 residues. Between the trimmed V and J ends, which lost 3 bases and 1 base, there was a span of 10 bases. Germline CDR1 reads SNHLY; CDR2 reads FYNNEI. The CDR3 here is CASSEFAGSYEQYF. The CDR3 nucleotides read TGTGCCAGCAGTGAGTTCGCAGGGTCCTACGAGCAGTACTTC.

The V and J genes are TRBV7-8 and TRBJ2-3, with D maybe TRBD1 (5 bases). Trimming left V 2 bases short and J 3 bases short, with 12 bases between. Looked up from germline, CDR1 is SGHVS and CDR2 is FQNEAQ. The CDR3 has 15 amino acids. The CDR3 region is CASSLYQGPTDTQYF. The CDR3 DNA is TGTGCCAGCAGCTTATACCAGGGCCCTACAGATACGCAGTATTTT.

The V and J genes are TRBV10-2 and TRBJ1-2, with a weak D call TRBD1 (6 bases). Germline CDR1 reads WSHSY; CDR2 reads SAAADI. The CDR3 runs to 16 residues. Trimming left V 3 bases short and J 8 bases short, with 22 bases between. CDR3: CASSDNAFNRVVGYTF. The CDR3 coding sequence is TGCGCCAGCAGTGATAATGCTTTTAACAGGGTGGTGGGCTACACCTTC.

V gene TRBV4-1 combines with J gene TRBJ2-1, with TRBD1 identical over 11 bases. After removal of 0 bases from V and 6 bases from J, the junction contained 7 bases not matched to a gene. Looked up from germline, CDR1 is MGHRA and CDR2 is YSYEKL. This CDR3 has 17 residues. The CDR3 nucleotides read TGCGCCAGCAGCCAAGACCGAGGACAGGGGGCCGTCAATGAGCAGTTCTTC. It codes for CASSQDRGQGAVNEQFF.

This chain links TRBV6-5 with TRBJ1-2; D not certain. Per the germline V gene, CDR1 is MNHEY and CDR2 is SVGAGI. Trimming shortened V by 8 bases and J by 6 bases, and 16 bases separated the two germline ends. This CDR3 spans 13 amino acids. The DNA of the CDR3 is TGTGCCAGCTACCCTCGTGGGGAGAATGGCTACACCTTC. Translating it yields CASYPRGENGYTF.

This clone is a singleton in its sample. The chain uses TRBV12-3 or TRBV12-4 and TRBJ2-5, with D possibly TRBD2 on 5 matching bases. With 4 bases removed from V and 10 bases from J, the gap between germline ends came to 16 bases. The CDR3 has 13 amino acids. The CDR3: CASSWTGKVVQYF. DNA of the CDR3: TGTGCCAGCAGTTGGACCGGGAAGGTGGTCCAGTACTTC.

This clone was observed a single time. Here the CDR3 DNA reads TGTGCCAGTAGTGAACCGGGACACAACACCGGGGAGCTGTTTTTT. As protein: CASSEPGHNTGELFF. The V call is TRBV19, the J call TRBJ2-2; TRBD1 might be the D (6 bases). Per germline, CDR1 LNHDA and CDR2 SQIVND (reference sequence). V gave up 5 bases and J gave up 2 bases, with 12 bases separating them. The CDR3 loop spans 15 amino acids.